This TCR beta chain originates from a study of T-cell reconstitution after alpha-beta-depleted transplantation in children. Study-wide results and limits: Expanded clones from the graft, numbering several hundred, reportedly supplied alpha-beta T cells about two months after transplant. After transplant, high TCRbeta diversity at day 60 in some patients arose from surviving recipient T cells and thymic progenitors.

The germline gives CDR1 LGHDT, CDR2 YNNKEL (reference sequence). CDR3 length: 17 amino acids. Construction of the TCRbeta library involved unique molecular identifiers. Via MiXCR, TCRdb re-called the PCR reads, giving one row per CDR3 protein. The sample lists about 20,000 distinct CDR3 sequences; roughly 13% were seen once. As concerns this clonotype: What it binds is not known. One end of the junction fails to match germline, which may point to a read error.

This sequence was found in a female patient aged 2-9 years who had a stem cell transplant for congenital amegakaryocytic thrombocytopenia, so the T cells may come from the graft donor. The sample in question was PBMCs, mostly from graft donor cells, obtained 60 days after TCRalphabeta/CD19-depleted stem cell transplant. This chain joins TRBV3-1 and TRBJ2-1, with D tentatively TRBD1 (5 bases). In DNA form, the CDR3 reads TGTGCCACCAGCCAAGGGGCGATCAGCGACTCCTACAATGAGCAGTTCTTC. Protein: CATSQGAISDSYNEQFF.